This entry lists 17 T cell receptor beta chains sequenced from one sample in a study of spatial heterogeneity in lung cancer. TCRdb independently ran MiXCR on the 5' RACE reads; one entry per CDR3 protein. This table has about 29,000 distinct CDR3 sequences, roughly 8.4% appearing once. Sample time point: sample taken at primary tumor resection. The study sequenced unsorted whole RNA from tumor, nontumor lung or frozen PBMC. The sample here was PBMCs, taken at surgery. The receptors were gathered from a female donor with early-stage non-small cell lung cancer.

The V and J genes are TRBV20-1 and TRBJ1-4; 7 bases are a match to TRBD1. The CDR3 spans 15 residues. Per the germline V gene, CDR1 is DFQATT and CDR2 is SNEGSKA (reference sequence). The junction had 8 bases not matched to a gene; V was cut back by 4 bases and J by 3 bases. This CDR3 reads CSAKERGQANEKLFF. The CDR3 DNA is TGCAGTGCTAAAGAAAGGGGGCAGGCTAATGAAAAACTGTTTTTT.

There are a few counts of this clonotype. V and J are TRBV5-1 and TRBJ2-3; no definite D call. V lost 2 bases and J lost 2, with 6 bases in between. Germline CDR1 SGHRS, CDR2 YFSETQ. The CDR3 is made up of 13 amino acids. The CDR3 reads CASSLTPTDTQYF. The CDR3 region has the DNA TGCGCCAGCAGCTTAACTCCCACAGATACGCAGTATTTT. Supplemented by reference TRBV5-1 and TRBJ2-3, the full variable domain reads KAGVTQTPRYLIKTRGQQVTLSCSPISGHRSVSWYQQTPGQGLQFLFEYFSETQRNKGNFPGRFSGRQFSNSRSEMNVSTLELGDSALYLCASSLTPTDTQYFGPGTRLTVL.

Ten or more counts support this clonotype. The chain joins TRBV2 to TRBJ2-7; 8 bases match TRBD1. J was trimmed by 0 bases and V by 6 bases; bases with no gene match: 4. Germline CDR1 and CDR2: SNHLY and FYNNEI. The CDR3 covers 14 residues. The CDR3 DNA is TGTGCCAGCAGCGGACAGGGCAGCTCCTACGAGCAGTACGTC. Protein: CASSGQGSSYEQYV.

This clonotype was found a few times. The CDR3 sequence: CASSPTTGGGYTF. The CDR3 DNA follows: TGTGCCAGCAGCCCCACCACAGGGGGTGGCTACACCTTC. The chain uses TRBV6-6 and TRBJ1-2, with 8 bases identical to TRBD1. CDR1 is MNHNY and CDR2 is SVGAGI in the germline V gene (reference sequence). This CDR3 has 13 residues. V lost 6 bases, J lost 7 bases, and 7 bases stayed unmatched.

This clonotype has at least ten counts. The chain couples TRBV12-3 or TRBV12-4 to TRBJ2-3; 7 bases align to TRBD2. V was pared by 5 bases and J by 1 base, with 9 bases of the junction left unmatched. This CDR3 contains 16 residues. This CDR3 reads CASSDASGVGTDTQYF. CDR3 nucleotides: TGTGCCAGCAGTGACGCTAGCGGTGTGGGCACAGATACGCAGTATTTT.

In this sample, this clonotype turned up a few times. The chain is built from TRBV12-5 and TRBJ1-2; no clear D gene. Germline V lookup: CDR1 LGHNT, CDR2 FRNRAP. V was shortened by 11 bases and J by 3 bases, with 7 bases between the two germline ends. This CDR3 is built from 10 residues. CDR3 sequence reads: CAFIDYGYTF. In DNA, the CDR3 is TGTGCTTTCATCGACTATGGCTACACCTTC.

Only a few counts were recorded for this clonotype. The rearrangement uses TRBV5-5 and TRBJ2-6, with TRBD1 matching 11 bases. Germline CDR1 and CDR2: SGHKS and YYEKEE (reference sequence). The CDR3 runs 17 residues. The ends lost 4 bases at V and 3 bases at J; junction bases unmatched: 6. The CDR3 region has the DNA TGTGCCAGCAGCGTCGGACAGGGGGCGCTTGGGGCCAACGTCCTGACTTTC. Its translation: CASSVGQGALGANVLTF. Full variable domain (outside the CDR3, taken from reference TRBV5-5 and TRBJ2-6): DAGVTQSPTHLIKTRGQQVTLRCSPISGHKSVSWYQQVLGQGPQFIFQYYEKEERGRGNFPDRFSARQFPNYSSELNVNALLLGDSALYLCASSVGQGALGANVLTFGAGSRLTVL.

At least ten counts were recorded for this clonotype. The genes are TRBV9 and TRBJ2-3; no clear D. Trimming stripped 3 bases from V and 1 base from J, with 9 bases between. Germline CDR1 and CDR2: SGDLS and YYNGEE. The CDR3 runs to 14 residues. CDR3: CASSEGWGTDTQYF. Written as DNA, the CDR3 is TGTGCCAGCAGCGAGGGTTGGGGCACAGATACGCAGTATTTT.

This clonotype has only a few counts. The gene calls are TRBV24-1 and TRBJ2-1; D might be TRBD2 (6 bases). The CDR3 is 16 amino acids. Germline-derived CDR1 and CDR2 are KGHDR and SFDVKD. Trimming took 5 bases from V and 4 from J, leaving 17 bases between them. The CDR3 nucleotides are TGTGCCACCAGTGGGGGGGTAAGTCCACCTTACAATGAGCAGTTCTTC. Amino acid sequence: CATSGGVSPPYNEQFF.

The sample holds a few counts of this clonotype. The J gene is TRBJ2-2, the V gene TRBV27, with D maybe TRBD2 (6 bases). V lost 6 bases to trimming and J lost 2 bases, with 13 bases between them. The CDR3 is 15 amino acids. In germline, CDR1 is MNHEY, CDR2 SMNVEV (reference sequence). CDR3 region: CASRTRTANTGELFF. In DNA form, the CDR3 reads TGTGCCAGCAGGACTAGGACGGCTAACACCGGGGAGCTGTTTTTT.

This clonotype was detected ten times or more. The rearrangement links TRBV19 to TRBJ2-1, with D hard to call. The CDR3 is 15 residues long. In germline, CDR1 is LNHDA, CDR2 SQIVND (reference sequence). Between the trimmed V and J ends, which lost 7 bases and 0 bases, there was a span of 13 bases. For the CDR3, the DNA is TGTGCCAGTACTCCAGCGCTGAGCTCCTACAATGAGCAGTTCTTC. Residues: CASTPALSSYNEQFF.

By proportion, this clonotype is medium-sized. The chain couples TRBV6-1 to TRBJ2-3; D is uncertain. CDR3 size: 10 residues. V dropped 8 bases and J dropped 6 bases, with 6 bases sitting between them. Germline V gene data show CDR1 as MNHNS and CDR2 as SASEGT. Here the CDR3 reads CASRSDTQYF. The CDR3 bases are TGTGCCAGCCGTTCGGATACGCAGTATTTT.

Ten or more counts support this clonotype. The chain has TRBV6-2 or TRBV6-3 and TRBJ2-1; tentative D call: TRBD1 (5 bases). This CDR3 is 15 amino acids long. Germline CDR1 reads MNHEY; CDR2 reads SVGEGT. The germline V and J ends were trimmed by 6 bases and 1 base, with 13 bases remaining between them. CDR3 residues: CASRGARRSYNEQFF. Written as DNA, the CDR3 is TGTGCCAGCAGAGGGGCTAGACGTTCCTACAATGAGCAGTTCTTC.

This clonotype has ten or more counts. The V and J genes are TRBV12-3 or TRBV12-4 and TRBJ2-1; D perhaps matches TRBD2 (5 bases). Trimming took off 5 bases at V and 2 bases at J, with 13 bases between the two ends. This CDR3 has 15 amino acids. CDR3 in amino acids: CASSRGNFPYNEQFF. CDR3 nucleotides: TGTGCCAGCAGTCGAGGGAATTTTCCCTACAATGAGCAGTTCTTC.

The chain combines TRBV28 with TRBJ2-7, with TRBD2 matching over 7 bases. Per germline, CDR1 MDHEN and CDR2 SYDVKM. This CDR3 comprises 14 residues. The V segment lost 3 bases and the J segment 6 bases; nucleotides outside the gene matches: 8. CDR3 in amino acids: CASSFPGGVREQYF. The CDR3 DNA reads TGTGCCAGCAGTTTTCCGGGAGGAGTGCGCGAGCAGTACTTC.

This clonotype occurred a few times. The chain joins TRBV11-3 to TRBJ1-1, with no clear D. V shed 5 bases and J shed 0 bases, with 16 bases lying between them. Germline CDR1 and CDR2: SGHNT and YENEEA. CDR3 size: 16 residues. Here the CDR3 reads CASSPNGGQVNTEAFF. The CDR3 DNA follows: TGTGCCAGCAGCCCAAACGGAGGCCAGGTGAACACTGAAGCTTTCTTT.

The chain uses TRBV5-6 and TRBJ1-1, with D possibly TRBD1 on 6 matching bases. This CDR3 spans 14 amino acids. V lost 1 base and J 3 bases, leaving 10 bases between the germline ends. Germline CDR1 reads SGHDT; CDR2 reads YYEEEE. The CDR3 is CASSLTGLDTEAFF. The CDR3 DNA reads as TGTGCCAGCAGCTTGACAGGGCTCGACACTGAAGCTTTCTTT.